The source of this TCR beta chain is a study of blood T cell repertoires in COVID-19. About the research overall: From T cells, B-cell-depleted T cells, or PBMCs came the material, which was cDNA or gDNA.

Assay used: immunoSEQ multiplex PCR; TCRdb lists only in-frame clones, some missing. In the table there are approximately 170,000 clones, roughly nine tenths of which are singletons. CDR1 and CDR2 (germline): LGHDT, YNNKEL (reference sequence). CDR3 length equals 17 residues. V shed 1 base, J shed 4 bases, and the junction held 12 bases outside the gene matches. The source material was peripheral blood. The clonotype was recovered from a woman between 65 and 79 years old with acute or convalescent COVID-19. The rearrangement links TRBV3-1 (or the pseudogene TRBV3-2) to TRBJ1-2, with 7 bases lining up with TRBD1. The DNA of the CDR3 is TGTGCCAGCAGCCAAGGAGCCTATCGGGACAGACCCTATGGCTACACCTTC. As protein: CASSQGAYRDRPYGYTF.